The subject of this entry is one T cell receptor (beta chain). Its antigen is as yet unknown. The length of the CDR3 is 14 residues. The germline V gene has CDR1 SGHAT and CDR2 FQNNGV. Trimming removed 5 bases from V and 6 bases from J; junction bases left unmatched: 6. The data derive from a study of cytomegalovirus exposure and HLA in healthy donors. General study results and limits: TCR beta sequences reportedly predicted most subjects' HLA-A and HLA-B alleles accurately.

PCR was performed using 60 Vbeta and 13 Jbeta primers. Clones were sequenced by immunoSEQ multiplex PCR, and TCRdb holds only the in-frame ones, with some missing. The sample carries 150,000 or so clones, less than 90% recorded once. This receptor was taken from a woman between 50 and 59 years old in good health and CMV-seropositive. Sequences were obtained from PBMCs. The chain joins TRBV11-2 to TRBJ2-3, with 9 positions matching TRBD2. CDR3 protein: CASSPRTSADTQYF. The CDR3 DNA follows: TGTGCCAGCAGCCCTAGGACTAGCGCGGATACGCAGTATTTT.